A selection of T cell receptor beta chains follows, all from one sample in a study of human CD4 T cells and Enterobacteriaceae. TCRdb's copy holds only in-frame clones and misses some; the assay was immunoSEQ multiplex PCR. The sample lists 700 to 1,000 clones; 35% to 60% were seen once. Material: bacteria-reactive CD4+ T cells grown in culture. These receptors all come from a human donor in good health. The conserved cysteine and the conserved F or W are not part of the CDR3 here. The order of the fields is V gene, J gene, CDR3 protein.

TRBV5-1	TRBJ2-1	ASSSGTSGAHNEQF
TRBV30	TRBJ1-2	AWSGQGGGFAGYT
TRBV28	TRBJ1-6	ASMEGYNSPLH
TRBV7-2	TRBJ2-5	ASSHTSGRETQY
TRBV7-6	TRBJ1-5	ASSAQSGLNQPQH
TRBV6-1	TRBJ1-3	ASSEQVERGNTIY
TRBV5-1	TRBJ2-3	ASRDGLAGADTQY
TRBV9	TRBJ1-6	ASSPDRQSPLH
TRBV11-3	TRBJ2-7	ASSLMGGGQYEQY
TRBV5-4	TRBJ2-7	ASSLGIAGDYEQY
TRBV2	TRBJ1-3	ASSEISGNTIY
TRBV27	TRBJ2-5	ASSLGQGYQETQY
TRBV7-2	TRBJ2-1	ASSFPLAGGIAEQF
TRBV6-5	TRBJ2-2	ASSDVNTGELF
TRBV19	TRBJ2-2	ASRKSSGRVGYTGELF
TRBV5-5	TRBJ2-1	ASSLEQRFYNEQF
TRBV9	TRBJ2-1	ASSVGTYNEQF
TRBV27	TRBJ2-5	ASSLGQGNQETQY
TRBV5-1	TRBJ2-7	ASSLKGREGYEQY
TRBV7-3	TRBJ2-2	ASSPGLAGNTGELF
TRBV11-1	TRBJ2-7	ASSRFAGLNYEQY
TRBV6-1	TRBJ1-2	ASTMRSGDYGYT
TRBV11-3	TRBJ2-7	ASSLVAATRTNEQY
TRBV2	TRBJ1-4	ASGGQGNEKLF
TRBV6-1	TRBJ1-4	ASAYQKYEKLF
TRBV25-1	TRBJ1-5	ASSQTGRDQPQH
TRBV27	TRBJ1-5	ASSLSGGDNQPQH
TRBV11-3	TRBJ2-5	ASSLGRDFGGQETQY
TRBV11-3	TRBJ2-1	ASSLMSSGRDYNEQF
TRBV10-3	TRBJ1-1	AIMNGQGANTEAF